This T cell receptor beta chain was captured in a study of blood T cells in healthy people across ages. Study-wide findings and caveats: Higher diversity, along with more naive CD4+ cells, distinguished long-lived donors from aged donors. Changes in expanded clonotypes were possibly confounded, as the CMV status of donors was unknown.

Comments on this clonotype: What it binds is not known. Germline is not matched at one junction end, which may reflect a read error.

Roughly 10 milliliters of peripheral blood were drawn from each donor. Germline V lookup: CDR1 LNHNV, CDR2 YYDKDF (reference sequence). The CDR3 has 12 residues. Together with a sample-barcoded 5' primer, a J-beta primer mix was included in a second PCR lasting about 6 to 11 cycles. Per sample, CDR3-containing paired-end reads numbered at least 2.5 million. TCRdb itself ran the 5' RACE reads through MiXCR, one entry per CDR3 protein. The repertoire holds some 730,000 distinct CDR3 sequences, 20% to 25% seen once, with 22% in the top ten. Material: blood. This TCR was sampled from a man in his 70s in good health. This chain connects TRBV15 to TRBJ2-7; D is unresolved. DNA of the CDR3: TGTGCCACCAGCAGAGATTCCTACGCGCAGTACTTC. It codes for CATSRDSYAQYF.